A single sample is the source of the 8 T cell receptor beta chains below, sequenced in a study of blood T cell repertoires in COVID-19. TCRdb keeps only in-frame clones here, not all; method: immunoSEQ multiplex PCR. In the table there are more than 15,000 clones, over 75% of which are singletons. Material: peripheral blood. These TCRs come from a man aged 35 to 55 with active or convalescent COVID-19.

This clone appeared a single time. The CDR3 spells CASREAGDSYEQYF. The CDR3 region has the DNA TGTGCCAGCAGGGAGGCGGGGGACTCCTACGAGCAGTACTTC. This chain connects TRBV2 to TRBJ2-7, with TRBD2 matching over 7 bases. The CDR3 is 14 residues long. Germline V lookup: CDR1 SNHLY, CDR2 FYNNEI. The trim removed 6 bases at V and 0 bases at J, leaving 5 bases unmatched.

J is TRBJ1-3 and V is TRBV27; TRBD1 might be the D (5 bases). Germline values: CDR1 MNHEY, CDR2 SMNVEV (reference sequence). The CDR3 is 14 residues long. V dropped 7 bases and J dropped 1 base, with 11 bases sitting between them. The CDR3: CASKVDSSGNTIYF. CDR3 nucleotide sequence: TGTGCCAGCAAAGTAGACAGTTCTGGAAACACCATATATTTT.

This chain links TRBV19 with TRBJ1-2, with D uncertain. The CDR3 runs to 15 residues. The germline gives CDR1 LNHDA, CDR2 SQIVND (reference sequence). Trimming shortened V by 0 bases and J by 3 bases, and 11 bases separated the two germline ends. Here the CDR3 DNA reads TGTGCCAGTAGTATAGAGGTGGGCAGATACTATGGCTACACCTTC. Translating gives CASSIEVGRYYGYTF.

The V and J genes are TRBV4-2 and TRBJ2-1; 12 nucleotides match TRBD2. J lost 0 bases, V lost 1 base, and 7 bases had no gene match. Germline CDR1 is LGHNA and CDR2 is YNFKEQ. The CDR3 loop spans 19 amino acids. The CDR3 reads CASSQGWTSGASSYNEQFF. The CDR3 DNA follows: TGTGCCAGCAGCCAAGGGTGGACTAGCGGGGCTAGCTCCTACAATGAGCAGTTCTTC.

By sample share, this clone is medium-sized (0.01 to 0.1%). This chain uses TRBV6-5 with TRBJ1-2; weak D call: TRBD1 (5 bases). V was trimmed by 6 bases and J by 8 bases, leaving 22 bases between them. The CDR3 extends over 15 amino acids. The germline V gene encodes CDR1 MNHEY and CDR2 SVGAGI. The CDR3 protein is CASSHHPGDEGGYTF. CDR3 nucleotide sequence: TGTGCCAGCAGCCACCATCCGGGAGACGAGGGGGGCTACACCTTC.

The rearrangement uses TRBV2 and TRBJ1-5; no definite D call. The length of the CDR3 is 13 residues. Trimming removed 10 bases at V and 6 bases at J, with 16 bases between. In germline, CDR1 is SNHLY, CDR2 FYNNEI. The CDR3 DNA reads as TGTGCCATTCGTAGGACTTGGGGTCAGCCCCAGCATTTT. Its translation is CAIRRTWGQPQHF.

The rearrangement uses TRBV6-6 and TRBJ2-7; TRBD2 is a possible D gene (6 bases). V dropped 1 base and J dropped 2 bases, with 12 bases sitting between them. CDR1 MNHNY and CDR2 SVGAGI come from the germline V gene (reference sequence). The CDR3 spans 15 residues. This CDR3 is CASSYWGDGTYEQYF. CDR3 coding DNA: TGTGCCAGCAGTTACTGGGGGGACGGGACCTACGAGCAGTACTTC.

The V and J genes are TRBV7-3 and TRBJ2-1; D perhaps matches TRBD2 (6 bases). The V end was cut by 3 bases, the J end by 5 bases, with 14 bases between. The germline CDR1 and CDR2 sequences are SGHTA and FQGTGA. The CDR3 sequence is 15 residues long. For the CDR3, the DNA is TGTGCCAGCAGCTTTTCGGGGGTGCGGGACAATGAGCAGTTCTTC. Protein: CASSFSGVRDNEQFF.